This T cell receptor beta chain came from a study of CXCR3-negative and CXCR3-positive naive CD8 T cells. Study details: Cumulative TRB read yield was around 140 million, averaging about 1.5 +/- 0.3 million per library. Study-level points and caveats: Sequencing showed both naive subsets with comparably high diversity, and memory CD8+ cells much lower. Higher TRB CDR3 hydrophobicity marked CXCR3-positive naive cells relative to CXCR3-negative naive cells. Once cells were cryopreserved, CXCR3 expression went down partly, and most assays used fresh PBMCs.

Looked up from germline, CDR1 is SGHRS and CDR2 is YFSETQ. This CDR3 has 17 residues. CD45RO-CCR7+CD27+CD95- was the phenotype of naive CD8+ T cells. Turning to this clonotype: What it binds is not known.

Via 5' RACE with UMI labels, TRB cDNA libraries were prepared. TCRdb derives one entry per CDR3 protein from the 5' RACE reads, leaving out DNA. The table for this sample gives approximately 100,000 distinct CDR3 sequences. The V call is TRBV5-1, the J call TRBJ2-7; lacking DNA, the TRBD1 call made by TCRdb goes unchecked. This receptor was obtained from a human donor in good health. Some clones in this sample may be carry-over from other donors' samples. Source material: naive CXCR3+ CD8+ T cells from blood. Stated subset: CD45RO-CCR7+CD27+CD95- naive CD8+ T cells expressing CXCR3 (TNR3+). CDR3 loop: CASSLESGTVASYEQYF.